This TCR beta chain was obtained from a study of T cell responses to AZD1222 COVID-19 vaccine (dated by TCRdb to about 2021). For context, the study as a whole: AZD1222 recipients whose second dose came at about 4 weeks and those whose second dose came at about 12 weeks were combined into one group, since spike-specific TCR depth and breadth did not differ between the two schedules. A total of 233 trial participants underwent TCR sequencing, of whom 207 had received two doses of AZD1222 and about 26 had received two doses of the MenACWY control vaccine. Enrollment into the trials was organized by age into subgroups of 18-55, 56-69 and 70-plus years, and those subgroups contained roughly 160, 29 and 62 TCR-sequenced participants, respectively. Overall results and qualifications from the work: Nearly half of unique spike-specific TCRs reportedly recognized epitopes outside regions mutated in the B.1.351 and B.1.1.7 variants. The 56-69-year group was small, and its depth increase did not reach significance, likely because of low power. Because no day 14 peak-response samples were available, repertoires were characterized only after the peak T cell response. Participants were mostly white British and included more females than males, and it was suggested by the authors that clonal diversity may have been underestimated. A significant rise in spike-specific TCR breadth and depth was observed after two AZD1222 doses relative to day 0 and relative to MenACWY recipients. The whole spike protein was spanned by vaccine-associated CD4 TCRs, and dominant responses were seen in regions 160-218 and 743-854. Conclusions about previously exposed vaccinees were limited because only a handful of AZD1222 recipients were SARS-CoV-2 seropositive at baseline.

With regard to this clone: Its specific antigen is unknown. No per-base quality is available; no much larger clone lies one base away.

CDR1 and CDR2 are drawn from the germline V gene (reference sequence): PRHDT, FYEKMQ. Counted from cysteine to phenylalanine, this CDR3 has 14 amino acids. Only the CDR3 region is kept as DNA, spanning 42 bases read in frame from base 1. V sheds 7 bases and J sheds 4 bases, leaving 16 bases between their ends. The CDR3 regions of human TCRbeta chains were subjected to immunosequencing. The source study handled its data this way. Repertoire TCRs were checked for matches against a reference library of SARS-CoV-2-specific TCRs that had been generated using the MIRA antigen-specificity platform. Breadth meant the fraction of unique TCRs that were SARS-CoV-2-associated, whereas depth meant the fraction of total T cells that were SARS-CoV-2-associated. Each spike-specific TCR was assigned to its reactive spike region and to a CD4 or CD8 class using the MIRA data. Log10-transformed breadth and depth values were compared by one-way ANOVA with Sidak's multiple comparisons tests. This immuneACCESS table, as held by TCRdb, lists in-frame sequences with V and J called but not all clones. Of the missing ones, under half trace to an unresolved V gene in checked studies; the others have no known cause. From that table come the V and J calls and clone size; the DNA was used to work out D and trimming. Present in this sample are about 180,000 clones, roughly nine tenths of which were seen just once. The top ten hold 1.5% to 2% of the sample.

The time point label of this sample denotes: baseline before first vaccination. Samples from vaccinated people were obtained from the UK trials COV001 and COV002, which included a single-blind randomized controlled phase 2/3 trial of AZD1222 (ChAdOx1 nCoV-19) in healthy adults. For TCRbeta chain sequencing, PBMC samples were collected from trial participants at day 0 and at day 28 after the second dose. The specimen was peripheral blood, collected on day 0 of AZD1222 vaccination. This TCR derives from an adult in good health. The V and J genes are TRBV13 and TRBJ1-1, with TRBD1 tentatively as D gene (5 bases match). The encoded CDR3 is CASTLGRGSTEAFF. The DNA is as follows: TGTGCCAGCACCCTAGGAAGGGGCTCCACTGAAGCTTTCTTT.